What follows describes a single TCR beta chain. This clonotype is a singleton in its sample. Its antigen target is currently unknown. No base-level quality is on record; no much larger clone is a single base apart. To demonstrate the VDJtools post-analysis software, TCR beta repertoires were profiled from the peripheral blood of more than ten young patients with multiple sclerosis. The multiple sclerosis patients were children and adolescents between roughly 6 and 16 years of age. The data belong to a study of post-analysis software for immune sequencing data (dated by TCRdb to between 2015 and 2016). With regard to the full study: Relapsing-remitting, secondary progressive and progressive-relapsing multiple sclerosis were recorded as disease courses, and subtype annotation was lacking for some patients. The patient repertoires were set against under 12 previously published healthy control repertoires from donors whose ages ranged from roughly 6 to 25 years. A subset of samples was prepared in parallel using single-end sample barcoding, then pooled and co-amplified after Illumina adapter ligation. On the study overall, not on this receptor specifically: Direct clustering with F measure revealed strong co-clustering of samples prepared in the same batch, which led to a batch-effect correction. Compared with controls, multiple sclerosis patients had significantly lower normalized Chao1 diversity, a finding suggesting substantial peripheral T-cell clonal expansion. The multiple sclerosis patient group was slightly younger than the control group.

Libraries were made using PCR. Sequencing took place on an Illumina HiSeq 2500. Unique molecular identifiers were incorporated into TCR beta cDNA libraries to reduce PCR and sequencing biases. Every 1 to 10 million input T cells yielded roughly 500,000 cDNA molecules, meaning each molecule approximated one T cell. The same protocol used for the earlier healthy control dataset was applied to prepare and sequence the patient libraries. Samples belonging to the same batch were prepared together, multiplexed and sequenced on a shared HiSeq lane. Per the authors' processing: MIGEC was used to process the raw barcoded reads, and molecular identifier groups with only a single read were discarded before consensus assembly and CDR3 extraction. Clonotype tables were post-analysed with VDJtools, and diversity was normalized by down-sampling all datasets to the smallest sample size. To correct batch-related cross-sample contamination, repertoire overlap clustering matched CDR3 amino acid sequences but not nucleotide sequences. The public reads were reprocessed in TCRdb via fastp at Q25 and MiXCR, keeping in-frame beta chains. For every CDR3 protein sequence, its rows merge into one entry that carries the most common genes and DNA. These V and J calls rely on TCRdb rather than the paper's analysis. This sample comprises 700,000 to 900,000 distinct CDR3 sequences, around 42% of them detected only once. 4% to 5% of the sample rests with the top ten.

Sequenced input: blood. This TCR derives from a girl aged 5 to 17 with multiple sclerosis.

The DNA sequence is given as TGTGCCAGCAGTGTGGACAAGGGATACAATGAGCAGTTCTTC. It is translated as CASSVDKGYNEQFF. The sequence joins TRBV27 to TRBJ2-1, and the D gene may be TRBD1, 5 bases matching. V loses 5 bases, J loses 4 bases, and the germline ends lie 12 bases apart. Measured from the cysteine to the phenylalanine, the CDR3 is 14 residues long. Only the CDR3 DNA is retained, 42 bases long and in frame from the first base. CDR1 is given as MNHEY and CDR2 as SMNVEV, both from the germline V gene (reference sequence).